Reported below is one T cell receptor beta chain. Assay used: immunoSEQ multiplex PCR; TCRdb lists only in-frame clones, some missing. Of fewer than 350,000 clones in the sample, approximately 90% were seen once. The sample belongs to a study of blood T cell repertoires in COVID-19. Study-wide background: From T cells, B-cell-depleted T cells, or PBMCs came the material, which was cDNA or gDNA.

The CDR3 covers 15 residues. Germline assignment: CDR1 SGHVS and CDR2 FQNEAQ. Trimming cost V 1 base and J 7 bases, with 14 bases left between them. Recruits, aged about 18 to 95 years, lived in 24 US areas. Participants were placed into cohorts based on the clinical history they reported. The specimen was PBMCs or T cells enriched from blood (not recorded which). This TCR was sampled from a woman between 25 and 40 years old with acute COVID-19. This chain connects TRBV7-8 to TRBJ2-1, with D possibly matching TRBD1 (5 bases). The chain's CDR3 is CASSLDRLGINEQFF. In nucleotides, the CDR3 is TGTGCCAGCAGCTTAGACAGGCTGGGGATAAATGAGCAGTTCTTC.